This entry lists 16 T cell receptor beta chains sequenced from one sample in a study of blood T cell repertoires in COVID-19. The repertoire was sequenced with immunoSEQ multiplex PCR; TCRdb's copy has only in-frame clones and lacks some. Of about 320,000 clones in the sample, 89% were seen once. The specimen sequenced was peripheral blood. Receptors were obtained from a woman under 40 with COVID-19, enrolled during active disease.

The rearrangement uses TRBV19 and TRBJ1-6; possibly TRBD1 for D (5 bases). V was clipped by 3 bases and J by 7 bases, with 13 bases between them. The CDR3 spans 15 residues. The V gene's germline CDR1 is LNHDA and CDR2 SQIVND (reference sequence). The CDR3: CASSIAGYGNSPLHF. CDR3 coding DNA: TGTGCCAGTAGTATTGCAGGGTATGGAAATTCACCCCTCCACTTT.

V is TRBV5-1 and J is TRBJ1-1, with D unresolved. The CDR3 is 12 amino acids. The V end was cut by 6 bases, the J end by 1 base, with 7 bases between. Per germline, CDR1 SGHRS and CDR2 YFSETQ. In nucleotides, the CDR3 is TGCGCCAGCAAATCAGAGAACACTGAAGCTTTCTTT. Translated: CASKSENTEAFF.

The chain has TRBV19 and TRBJ1-5; 7 bases map to TRBD1. CDR3 length equals 14 residues. CDR1 is LNHDA and CDR2 is SQIVND in the germline V gene (reference sequence). The junction had 11 bases not matched to a gene; V was cut back by 4 bases and J by 11 bases. The CDR3 here is CASSTGQLKGTQHF. The DNA for the CDR3 is TGTGCCAGTAGTACGGGACAGCTAAAGGGGACCCAGCATTTT. The whole variable domain, remainder taken from reference TRBV19 and TRBJ1-5, is DGGITQSPKYLFRKEGQNVTLSCEQNLNHDAMYWYRQDPGQGLRLIYYSQIVNDFQKGDIAEGYSVSREKKESFPLTVTSAQKNPTAFYLCASSTGQLKGTQHFGDGTRLSIL.

This chain links TRBV5-4 with TRBJ2-7; D might be TRBD2 (5 bases). The germline V gene has CDR1 SGHNT and CDR2 YYREEE (reference sequence). This CDR3 is built from 15 residues. V was cut by 3 bases and J by 8 bases, with 21 bases left in between. The CDR3: CASSSEPDPPGKQYF. The CDR3 region has the DNA TGTGCCAGCAGCTCGGAGCCCGACCCGCCGGGGAAGCAGTACTTC. The variable domain in full, with the rest retrieved from reference TRBV5-4 and TRBJ2-7, is ETGVTQSPTHLIKTRGQQVTLRCSSQSGHNTVSWYQQALGQGPQFIFQYYREEENGRGNFPPRFSGLQFPNYSSELNVNALELDDSALYLCASSSEPDPPGKQYFGPGTRLTVT.

The V gene is TRBV19, the J gene TRBJ1-1; TRBD1 is a possible D gene (5 bases). The CDR3 spans 15 residues. Trimming cost V 0 bases and J 5 bases, with 13 bases left between them. The germline V gene encodes CDR1 LNHDA and CDR2 SQIVND (reference sequence). The CDR3: CASSIEPQGLTEAFF. The CDR3 region has the DNA TGTGCCAGTAGTATAGAGCCTCAGGGATTGACTGAAGCTTTCTTT.

V and J are TRBV12-3 or TRBV12-4 and TRBJ1-1, with unresolved D. Trimming removed 4 bases from V and 8 bases from J, with 14 bases in between. The CDR3 is 13 amino acids. CDR3 coding DNA: TGTGCCAGCAGTTCTAGGGAGGTTGCGGAAGCTTTCTTT. The encoded protein is CASSSREVAEAFF.

The rearrangement joins TRBV27 to TRBJ1-2; no clear D gene. The CDR3 has 13 residues. V was shortened by 3 bases and J by 4 bases, with 9 bases between the two germline ends. The germline gives CDR1 MNHEY, CDR2 SMNVEV (reference sequence). The CDR3 sequence is CASSLSTGYGYTF. The CDR3 nucleotides are TGTGCCAGCAGTTTGTCGACGGGCTATGGCTACACCTTC.

This chain uses TRBV15 with TRBJ2-5; the match to TRBD1 covers 7 bases. CDR3 length equals 16 residues. V shed 3 bases, J shed 2 bases, and the junction held 9 bases outside the gene matches. Germline CDR1 reads LNHNV; CDR2 reads YYDKDF (reference sequence). The CDR3 DNA sequence: TGTGCCACCAGCAGTGGGGACAGCCGAACTCAAGAGACCCAGTACTTC. Translation gives CATSSGDSRTQETQYF. The complete variable domain, with remaining parts taken from reference TRBV15 and TRBJ2-5, reads DAMVIQNPRYQVTQFGKPVTLSCSQTLNHNVMYWYQQKSSQAPKLLFHYYDKDFNNEADTPDNFQSRRPNTSFCFLDIRSPGLGDTAMYLCATSSGDSRTQETQYFGPGTRLLVL.

V and J are TRBV10-3 and TRBJ2-5, with 10 bases fitting TRBD2. The V gene end was trimmed by 0 bases and the J gene end by 5 bases; junction bases not matched to a gene: 9. In germline, CDR1 is ENHRY, CDR2 SYGVKD. The CDR3 consists of 17 residues. The CDR3: CAISESKRGGLRETQYF. The CDR3, as DNA: TGTGCCATCAGTGAGTCGAAGCGGGGGGGATTGAGGGAGACCCAGTACTTC.

This chain uses TRBV10-3 with TRBJ2-3; 10 bases fit TRBD2. The CDR3 loop spans 14 amino acids. J lost 6 bases, V lost 10 bases, and 10 bases had no gene match. Germline loops: CDR1 ENHRY, CDR2 SYGVKD. CDR3 amino acids: CATSGGPTGDTQYF. CDR3 coding DNA: TGTGCCACTAGCGGGGGCCCCACCGGCGATACGCAGTATTTT.

This clone was counted once. The chain has TRBV6-5 and TRBJ1-1; tentatively, D is TRBD1 (5 bases). Deletions cut 5 bases from V and 2 bases from J, with 12 bases between. Germline V lookup: CDR1 MNHEY, CDR2 SVGAGI. The CDR3 covers 14 residues. The CDR3 DNA is TGTGCCAGCAGTCTCCCGGGGGGAAACACTGAAGCTTTCTTT. Its translation is CASSLPGGNTEAFF.

This chain links TRBV29-1 with TRBJ2-5; TRBD2 aligns across 9 bases. With V trimmed by 6 bases and J by 1 base, 18 bases remained unmatched. CDR3 length: 18 amino acids. Per germline, CDR1 SQVTM and CDR2 ANQGSEA. CDR3 nucleotide sequence: TGCAGCGTGGGACTGGGCCAGCGGGGGGTCCTCGGCCAAGAGACCCAGTACTTC. It translates to CSVGLGQRGVLGQETQYF.

CDR3 nucleotide sequence: TGCGCCAGCAGGGGCAGCACACAAGAGACCCAGTACTTC. This gives the protein CASRGSTQETQYF. The rearrangement uses TRBV5-1 and TRBJ2-5; unclear D gene. V was clipped by 5 bases and J by 2 bases, with 10 bases between them. CDR1 and CDR2 from the germline V gene are SGHRS and YFSETQ. The CDR3 covers 13 residues.

J is TRBJ2-3 and V is TRBV4-2, with 7 bases identical to TRBD2. With V trimmed by 0 bases and J by 1 base, 4 bases remained unmatched. The CDR3 is 16 residues long. The V gene's germline CDR1 is LGHNA and CDR2 YNFKEQ. CDR3 loop: CASSQDSRGGTDTQYF. The CDR3 DNA reads TGTGCCAGCAGCCAAGACAGTCGGGGGGGCACAGATACGCAGTATTTT.

The V and J genes are TRBV2 and TRBJ1-2, with 7 positions matching TRBD1. CDR1 is SNHLY, CDR2 FYNNEI, per germline. The ends lost 10 bases at V and 3 bases at J; junction bases unmatched: 5. The CDR3 has 12 amino acids. The CDR3 region has the DNA TGTGCCACCGCCGGGACAGACTATGGCTACACCTTC. This gives the protein CATAGTDYGYTF.

CDR3 region: CASPFQWAPRTAFSGNTIYF. CDR3 bases: TGTGCCAGCCCTTTTCAATGGGCTCCGAGGACAGCTTTCTCTGGAAACACCATATATTTT. The chain combines TRBV28 with TRBJ1-3; tentatively, D is TRBD1 (6 bases). Germline V gene data show CDR1 as MDHEN and CDR2 as SYDVKM. CDR3 length: 20 residues. Trimming pared 8 bases from V and 0 bases from J, leaving 29 bases between.